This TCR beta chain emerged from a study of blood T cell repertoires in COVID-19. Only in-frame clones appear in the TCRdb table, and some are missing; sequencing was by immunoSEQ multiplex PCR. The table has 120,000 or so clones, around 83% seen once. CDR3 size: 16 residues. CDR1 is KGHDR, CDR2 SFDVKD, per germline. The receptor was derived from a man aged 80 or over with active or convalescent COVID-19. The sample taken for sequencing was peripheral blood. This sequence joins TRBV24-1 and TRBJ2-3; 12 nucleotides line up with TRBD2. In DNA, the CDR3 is TGTGCGACGGCAGGGTCTAGCGGGGGGGCCAGAAATACGCAGTATTTT. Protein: CATAGSSGGARNTQYF.